There are many counts of the clone carrying this TCR beta chain. No antigen is known for it. Breast cancer patients provided tissue from their axillary draining lymph nodes. This entry comes from a study of breast tumors, draining lymph nodes, adjacent tissues. General study points: Luminal-like breast cancer showed significantly higher tumor–nontumor repertoire similarity than basal-like.

Each CDR3 protein is one row after TCRdb ran MiXCR on the multiplex PCR reads. Seen here are about 100,000 distinct CDR3 sequences, around 20% observed once, and the top ten hold roughly 1.2%. Germline lookup yields CDR1 SGHRS and CDR2 YFSETQ. This CDR3 spans 14 amino acids. The germline V and J ends were trimmed by 0 bases and 5 bases, with 12 bases remaining between them. The TCR originated in a female donor with breast cancer. Some clones in this sample may be carry-over from other donors' samples. Sequencing was done on a sample of axillary lymph node tissue. V is TRBV5-1 and J is TRBJ2-7; D perhaps matches TRBD2 (6 bases). The chain's CDR3 is CASSLAVLADEQYF. The CDR3, as DNA: TGCGCCAGCAGCTTGGCGGTACTAGCAGACGAGCAGTACTTC.